The sequence of this TCR beta chain was determined in a study of regulatory T cells in long-lasting Graves disease. Building the TCR beta libraries relied on iRepertoire HTBI primers, and CDR3 regions underwent Arm-PCR. TCRdb independently ran MiXCR on the multiplex PCR reads; one entry per CDR3 protein. The sample has over 450,000 distinct CDR3 sequences; 20% to 25% are singletons. Germline CDR1 and CDR2: LGHDT and YNNKEL (reference sequence). V was trimmed by 1 base and J by 4 bases, leaving 7 bases between them. The CDR3 sequence is 14 residues long. Time point described: persistent/refractory GD, antithyroid drugs over 5 years with positive TRAb. Following extraction of RNA from PBMCs, that RNA was used to make the TCR library.

The TCR originated in a female donor with Graves disease. Here the sequenced sample was peripheral blood mononuclear cells (PBMCs), taken when the disease was refractory, from a patient treated with antithyroid drugs. The chain joins TRBV3-1 to TRBJ2-2, with D perhaps TRBD1 (5 bases). In DNA, the CDR3 is TGTGCCAGCAGCCAAGTCAGGGTCACCGGGGAGCTGTTTTTT. Its translation is CASSQVRVTGELFF. Combining the CDR3 with reference TRBV3-1 and TRBJ2-2 gives the whole variable domain DTAVSQTPKYLVTQMGNDKSIKCEQNLGHDTMYWYKQDSKKFLKIMFSYNNKELIINETVPNRFSPKSPDKAHLNLHINSLELGDSAVYFCASSQVRVTGELFFGEGSRLTVL.